These T cell receptor beta chains were read from a single sample in a study of regulatory T cells in long-lasting Graves disease. Each CDR3 protein is one row after TCRdb ran MiXCR on the multiplex PCR reads. The sample shows a few hundred thousand distinct CDR3 sequences, 20% to 25% of them seen only once. The material was peripheral blood mononuclear cells (PBMCs), obtained when the disease was refractory, from a patient treated with antithyroid drugs. These receptor sequences come from a female donor with Graves disease. Each CDR3 is given with its conserved first and last residue. A D gene is named only where the DNA matches it firmly. Size values are once, few and many counts, or a class for expanded clones, and some rows have none.

abundance	j_gene	d_gene	v_gene	CDR3aa	CDR3nt
-	TRBJ2-2	TRBD2	TRBV6-1	CASSYRQLAGVVAGELFF	TGTGCCAGCAGTTATCGACAGCTAGCGGGAGTGGTTGCCGGGGAGCTGTTTTTT
-	TRBJ2-2	-	TRBV11-3	CASSLLEGGELFF	TGTGCCAGCAGCTTACTAGAGGGCGGGGAGCTGTTTTTT
-	TRBJ2-2	TRBD2	TRBV5-1	CASSRGLAGAGELFF	TGCGCCAGCAGCCGGGGACTAGCGGGAGCCGGGGAGCTGTTTTTT
-	TRBJ1-1	-	TRBV11-2	CASSATGAEAFF	TGTGCCAGCAGTGCCACGGGGGCTGAAGCTTTCTTT
-	TRBJ2-7	TRBD2	TRBV20-1	CSADGTSGRVYEQYF	TGCAGTGCTGACGGGACTAGCGGGAGAGTATACGAGCAGTACTTC
many	TRBJ2-2	-	TRBV6-2/TRBV6-3	CASSYGADLAGELFF	TGTGCCAGCAGTTACGGGGCCGATCTCGCCGGGGAGCTGTTTTTT
-	TRBJ1-1	-	TRBV19	CASSWERRTEAFF	TGTGCCAGTAGTTGGGAGAGGAGGACTGAAGCTTTCTTT
-	TRBJ1-3	-	TRBV6-5	CASSYGLIGNTIYF	TGTGCCAGCAGTTACGGCCTAATTGGAAACACCATATATTTT
-	TRBJ2-1	TRBD2	TRBV15	CATSSGINEQFF	TGTGCCACCAGTAGCGGGATCAATGAGCAGTTCTTC
-	TRBJ2-5	-	TRBV19	CASSIRTYAQETQYF	TGTGCCAGTAGTATACGGACTTACGCCCAAGAGACCCAGTACTTC
-	TRBJ2-5	TRBD2	TRBV6-1	CASKWAGATETQYF	TGTGCCAGCAAATGGGCGGGAGCAACAGAGACCCAGTACTTC
-	TRBJ1-3	-	TRBV7-2	CASSLGWGTPGNTIYF	TGTGCCAGCAGCTTAGGATGGGGGACTCCTGGAAACACCATATATTTT
many	TRBJ1-1	-	TRBV30	CAWSPQGFGEAFF	TGTGCCTGGAGTCCACAGGGTTTTGGTGAAGCTTTCTTT
-	TRBJ1-1	-	TRBV7-9	CASSLSAGWNTEAFF	TGTGCCAGCAGCTTATCAGCAGGGTGGAACACTGAAGCTTTCTTT
many	TRBJ1-4	TRBD1	TRBV7-8	CASSLQDRGTNEKLFF	TGTGCCAGCAGCTTACAAGACAGGGGGACTAATGAAAAACTGTTTTTT
-	TRBJ1-1	-	TRBV19	CASSIPGRNTEAFF	TGTGCCAGTAGTATACCAGGGCGGAACACTGAAGCTTTCTTT
few	TRBJ2-5	TRBD1	TRBV20-1	CSAIGQGAGLETQYF	TGCAGTGCTATCGGACAGGGGGCGGGTTTAGAGACCCAGTACTTC
-	TRBJ2-7	-	TRBV7-9	CASSLMMVGEQYF	TGTGCCAGCAGTCTCATGATGGTTGGCGAGCAGTACTTC
many	TRBJ2-5	-	TRBV7-8	CASSRAAGQETQYF	TGTGCCAGCAGCCGAGCGGCGGGCCAAGAGACCCAGTACTTC
many	TRBJ1-1	-	TRBV6-9	CASSYSINNKRRTEAFF	TGTGCCAGCAGTTACTCCATAAATAACAAACGGCGCACTGAAGCTTTCTTT
many	TRBJ1-6	-	TRBV3-1	CASSQNWDPSRSPLHF	TGTGCCAGCAGCCAAAATTGGGACCCATCAAGATCACCCCTCCACTTT
-	TRBJ1-1	-	TRBV4-1	CASSQDSLILNTEAFF	TGCGCCAGCAGCCAAGACTCTCTGATCTTGAACACTGAAGCTTTCTTT
many	TRBJ2-5	-	TRBV2	CASSEDQGLGETQYF	TGTGCCAGCAGTGAAGACCAGGGACTCGGAGAGACCCAGTACTTC